Each of the 10 T cell receptor beta chains below was sequenced from the same sample in a study of cytomegalovirus exposure and HLA in healthy donors (dated by TCRdb to 2015 to 2018). The library came from the immunoSEQ multiplex PCR assay. As stored in TCRdb, this immuneACCESS dataset retains in-frame rearrangements with V and J assigned. A fraction of the clones does not appear; measured against another copy, unresolved V genes explain less than half of the discrepancy, and the remainder lacks a known reason. This sample has more than 75,000 clones in its table, and roughly 93% of those were observed once. Roughly 0.62% of the sample is taken by the ten largest. Sequencing used PBMCs. Every receptor here comes from a young man in good health and CMV-seronegative.

This chain connects TRBV4-3 to TRBJ2-5; TRBD1 might be the D (6 bases). Trimming took off 1 base at V and 5 bases at J, with 17 bases between the two ends. CDR1 and CDR2 (germline): LGHNA, YSLEER. The length of the CDR3 is 16 residues. The CDR3 loop reads CASSQGGIQRGETQYF. CDR3 coding DNA: TGCGCCAGCAGCCAAGGGGGCATCCAGAGGGGGGAGACCCAGTACTTC.

This chain uses TRBV30 with TRBJ1-4; D call uncertain. Germline-derived CDR1 and CDR2 are GTSNPN and SVGIG (reference sequence). The CDR3 consists of 12 residues. Trimming cost V 1 base and J 7 bases, with 7 bases left between them. The CDR3 spells CAWSGPIEKLFF. CDR3 nucleotide sequence: TGTGCCTGGAGTGGGCCGATTGAAAAACTGTTTTTT. Variable domain in full (rest from reference TRBV30 and TRBJ1-4): SQTIHQWPATLVQPVGSPLSLECTVEGTSNPNLYWYRQAAGRGLQLLFYSVGIGQISSEVPQNLSASRPQDRQFILSSKKLLLSDSGFYLCAWSGPIEKLFFGSGTQLSVL.

The chain links TRBV11-2 to TRBJ2-7; TRBD1 agrees at 9 bases. With V trimmed by 5 bases and J by 2 bases, 4 bases remained unmatched. This CDR3 region has 14 residues. Germline assignment: CDR1 SGHAT and CDR2 FQNNGV. CDR3 sequence: CASSTRDRAYEQYF. CDR3 nucleotides: TGTGCCAGCAGCACCCGGGACAGGGCCTACGAGCAGTACTTC.

The chain recombines TRBV7-2 with TRBJ2-1; the match to TRBD1 covers 9 bases. The CDR3 is 15 residues long. J lost 4 bases, V lost 4 bases, and 5 bases had no gene match. The germline gives CDR1 SGHTA, CDR2 FQGNSA. The chain's CDR3 is CASSSDRGLYNEQFF. In nucleotides, the CDR3 is TGTGCCAGCAGCTCGGACAGGGGCTTATACAATGAGCAGTTCTTC.

This chain uses TRBV7-9 with TRBJ2-5, with TRBD2 matching over 9 bases. The J segment lost 4 bases and the V segment lost 2 bases, leaving 2 bases of the junction unmatched. The germline V gene has CDR1 SEHNR and CDR2 FQNEAQ (reference sequence). The CDR3 is 14 amino acids. CDR3 protein: CASSLSSGIETQYF. The CDR3, as DNA: TGTGCCAGCAGCTTATCTAGCGGGATAGAGACCCAGTACTTC.

The chain has TRBV7-9 and TRBJ2-5, with unresolved D. Trimming removed 1 base from V and 2 bases from J, with 8 bases in between. Germline assignment: CDR1 SEHNR and CDR2 FQNEAQ (reference sequence). The CDR3 is made up of 14 amino acids. CDR3 DNA sequence: TGTGCCAGCAGCTTAGTCCAGTGGCAAGAGACCCAGTACTTC. Encoded protein: CASSLVQWQETQYF.

This chain uses TRBV10-3 with TRBJ2-5; TRBD1 agrees at 7 bases. TRBJ2-7 explains the end of the DNA better; the J call may be wrong. Germline lookup yields CDR1 ENHRY and CDR2 SYGVKD. The CDR3 runs to 15 residues. CDR3 region: CAISTRGSHSYEQYF. The CDR3 DNA sequence: TGTGCCATCAGTACCAGGGGGTCCCATTCCTACGAGCAGTACTTC.

This rearrangement joins TRBV5-5 to TRBJ1-4, with D hard to call. Trimming took 0 bases from V and 4 from J, leaving 19 bases between them. CDR1 and CDR2 (germline): SGHKS, YYEKEE (reference sequence). This CDR3 is 18 amino acids long. The CDR3 nucleotides are TGTGCCAGCAGCTTGGACAGCTCCCTCTGGTCAGTTAATGAAAAACTGTTTTTT. This codes for CASSLDSSLWSVNEKLFF.

This chain joins TRBV7-3 and TRBJ2-3; D gene unclear. The CDR3 totals 13 residues. Germline V gene lookup returns CDR1 SGHTA and CDR2 FQGTGA. The V end lost 4 bases, the J end lost 6 bases, and 11 bases lay between the germline ends. CDR3 residues: CASSSTSLDTQYF. CDR3 nucleotides: TGTGCCAGCAGCTCTACCTCCCTGGATACGCAGTATTTT.

This clone has a single count. The chain is built from TRBV5-1 and TRBJ2-3, with D unclear. The ends were cut back, 2 bases at V and 5 bases at J, with 15 bases in the middle. The CDR3 length is 15 residues. Germline V gene data show CDR1 as SGHRS and CDR2 as YFSETQ. CDR3 nucleotide sequence: TGCGCCAGCAGCTTAACTTCTGACCGCGGAGATACGCAGTATTTT. The encoded protein is CASSLTSDRGDTQYF. The full variable domain, rest sourced from reference TRBV5-1 and TRBJ2-3, is KAGVTQTPRYLIKTRGQQVTLSCSPISGHRSVSWYQQTPGQGLQFLFEYFSETQRNKGNFPGRFSGRQFSNSRSEMNVSTLELGDSALYLCASSLTSDRGDTQYFGPGTRLTVL.